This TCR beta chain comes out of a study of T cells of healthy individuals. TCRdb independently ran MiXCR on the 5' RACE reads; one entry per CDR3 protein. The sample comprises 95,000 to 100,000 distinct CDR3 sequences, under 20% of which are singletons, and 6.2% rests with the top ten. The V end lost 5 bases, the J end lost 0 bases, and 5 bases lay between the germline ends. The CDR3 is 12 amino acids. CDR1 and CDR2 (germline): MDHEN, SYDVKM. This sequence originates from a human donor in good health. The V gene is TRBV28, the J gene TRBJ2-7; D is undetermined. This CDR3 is CASSPDSYEQYF. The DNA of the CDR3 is TGTGCCAGCAGTCCAGACTCCTACGAGCAGTACTTC.